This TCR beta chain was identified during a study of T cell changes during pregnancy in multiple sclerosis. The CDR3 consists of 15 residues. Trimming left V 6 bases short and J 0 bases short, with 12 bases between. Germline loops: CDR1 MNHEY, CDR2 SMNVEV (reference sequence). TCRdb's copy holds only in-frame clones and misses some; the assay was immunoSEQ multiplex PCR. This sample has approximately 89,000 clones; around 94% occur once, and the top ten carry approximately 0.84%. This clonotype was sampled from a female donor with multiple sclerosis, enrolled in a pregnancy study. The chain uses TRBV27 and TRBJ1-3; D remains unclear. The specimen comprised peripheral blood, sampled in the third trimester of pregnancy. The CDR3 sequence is CASSTTGYSGNTIYF. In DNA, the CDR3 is TGTGCCAGCAGCACAACGGGGTACTCTGGAAACACCATATATTTT.